A selection of T cell receptor beta chains follows, all from one sample in a study of cytomegalovirus exposure and HLA in healthy donors. The data were produced by immunoSEQ multiplex PCR, yet TCRdb's version contains in-frame clones alone and is incomplete. Of 90,000 to 120,000 clones in the sample, 10% were seen once. Sequenced: PBMCs. The receptors here all came from a man in his forties in good health and CMV-seropositive. The CDR3 runs from the conserved cysteine through the conserved F or W. The D gene is left open where the match is weak. Expanded clones are given a class, and other clones once, few, many or no size at all.

cdr3_length: 15
d_call: .
v_call: TRBV9
clone_size: .
j_call: TRBJ2-1
cdr3_aa: CASSVQGNGGNEQFF
cdr3_nt: TGTGCCAGCAGCGTACAAGGTAACGGAGGCAATGAGCAGTTCTTC

cdr3_length: 18
d_call: TRBD2
v_call: TRBV4-3
clone_size: few
j_call: TRBJ2-2
cdr3_aa: CASSILLAGGANTGELFF
cdr3_nt: TGCGCCAGCTCCATTTTACTGGCGGGAGGTGCGAACACCGGGGAGCTGTTTTTT

cdr3_length: 16
d_call: TRBD2
v_call: TRBV4-3
clone_size: few
j_call: TRBJ2-4
cdr3_aa: CASSQLAGGRKNIQYF
cdr3_nt: TGCGCCAGCAGCCAGTTAGCGGGAGGGCGCAAAAACATTCAGTACTTC

cdr3_length: 12
d_call: .
v_call: TRBV10-2
clone_size: .
j_call: TRBJ2-5
cdr3_aa: CASSEDKETQYF
cdr3_nt: TGCGCCAGCAGTGAGGACAAAGAGACCCAGTACTTC

cdr3_length: 13
d_call: .
v_call: TRBV7-2
clone_size: few
j_call: TRBJ1-1
cdr3_aa: CASSLDMNTEAFF
cdr3_nt: TGTGCCAGCAGCTTAGATATGAACACTGAAGCTTTCTTT

cdr3_length: 11
d_call: .
v_call: TRBV28
clone_size: few
j_call: TRBJ1-2
cdr3_aa: CASSPSYGYTF
cdr3_nt: TGTGCCAGCAGTCCGAGCTATGGCTACACCTTC

cdr3_length: 16
d_call: TRBD2
v_call: TRBV18
clone_size: .
j_call: TRBJ2-7
cdr3_aa: CASSPLLAGGPHEQYF
cdr3_nt: TGTGCCAGCTCACCTCTACTAGCGGGAGGCCCCCACGAGCAGTACTTC

cdr3_length: 15
d_call: .
v_call: TRBV5-6
clone_size: .
j_call: TRBJ1-6
cdr3_aa: CASSSESSYNSPLHF
cdr3_nt: TGTGCCAGCAGCTCGGAGAGCTCCTATAATTCACCCCTCCACTTT

cdr3_length: 11
d_call: .
v_call: TRBV6-6
clone_size: .
j_call: TRBJ2-7
cdr3_aa: CAGGRPAEQYF
cdr3_nt: TGTGCCGGCGGGCGGCCCGCCGAGCAGTACTTC

cdr3_length: 16
d_call: TRBD1
v_call: TRBV2
clone_size: .
j_call: TRBJ1-1
cdr3_aa: CASTVMPGQGRTEAFF
cdr3_nt: TGTGCCAGCACTGTGATGCCGGGACAGGGTAGGACTGAAGCTTTCTTT

cdr3_length: 15
d_call: TRBD2
v_call: TRBV2
clone_size: few
j_call: TRBJ2-5
cdr3_aa: CALYWTSGRRETQYF
cdr3_nt: TGTGCCCTGTACTGGACTAGCGGGAGGAGGGAGACCCAGTACTTC

cdr3_length: 15
d_call: .
v_call: TRBV11-3
clone_size: few
j_call: TRBJ2-5
cdr3_aa: CASSLGRGTQETQYF
cdr3_nt: TGTGCCAGCAGCTTAGGCAGAGGGACACAAGAGACCCAGTACTTC

cdr3_length: 14
d_call: .
v_call: TRBV9
clone_size: few
j_call: TRBJ2-5
cdr3_aa: CASSDGGAQETQYF
cdr3_nt: TGTGCCAGCAGCGACGGAGGGGCCCAAGAGACCCAGTACTTC

cdr3_length: 15
d_call: TRBD2
v_call: TRBV11-3
clone_size: .
j_call: TRBJ2-5
cdr3_aa: CASSRGTSGRETQYF
cdr3_nt: TGTGCCAGCAGCCGAGGGACTAGCGGGAGGGAGACCCAGTACTTC

cdr3_length: 14
d_call: .
v_call: TRBV7-3
clone_size: few
j_call: TRBJ2-3
cdr3_aa: CASSQGGGLDTQYF
cdr3_nt: TGTGCCAGCAGCCAAGGTGGGGGCCTTGATACGCAGTATTTT

cdr3_length: 17
d_call: .
v_call: TRBV9
clone_size: .
j_call: TRBJ1-2
cdr3_aa: CASSFLGTQTSNYGYTF
cdr3_nt: TGTGCCAGCAGCTTTTTGGGGACACAGACCTCTAACTATGGCTACACCTTC

cdr3_length: 13
d_call: TRBD1
v_call: TRBV9
clone_size: .
j_call: TRBJ1-1
cdr3_aa: CASSIGTGDEAFF
cdr3_nt: TGTGCCAGCAGCATAGGGACAGGCGATGAAGCTTTCTTT

cdr3_length: 13
d_call: .
v_call: TRBV4-1
clone_size: .
j_call: TRBJ1-2
cdr3_aa: CASSQVTAYGYTF
cdr3_nt: TGCGCCAGCAGCCAAGTGACAGCCTATGGCTACACCTTC

cdr3_length: 15
d_call: TRBD2
v_call: TRBV29-1
clone_size: few
j_call: TRBJ2-1
cdr3_aa: CSVAAGLAGDFEQFF
cdr3_nt: TGCAGCGTTGCCGCCGGACTAGCGGGAGATTTTGAGCAGTTCTTC

cdr3_length: 15
d_call: TRBD2
v_call: TRBV18
clone_size: .
j_call: TRBJ2-1
cdr3_aa: CASSSGLAGEDEQFF
cdr3_nt: TGTGCCAGCTCATCAGGACTAGCGGGAGAGGATGAGCAGTTCTTC

cdr3_length: 15
d_call: TRBD1
v_call: TRBV11-3
clone_size: few
j_call: TRBJ2-4
cdr3_aa: CASSLGWTGQNIQYF
cdr3_nt: TGTGCCAGCAGCTTAGGGTGGACAGGGCAAAACATTCAGTACTTC

cdr3_length: 12
d_call: .
v_call: TRBV21-1
clone_size: few
j_call: TRBJ2-1
cdr3_aa: CASYASLHEQFF
cdr3_nt: TGTGCCAGCTACGCGTCTTTACATGAGCAGTTCTTC

cdr3_length: 15
d_call: .
v_call: TRBV19
clone_size: many
j_call: TRBJ2-2
cdr3_aa: CASSIMGRSAGELFF
cdr3_nt: TGTGCCAGTAGTATAATGGGGCGTAGTGCCGGGGAGCTGTTTTTT

cdr3_length: 15
d_call: TRBD1
v_call: TRBV6-5
clone_size: .
j_call: TRBJ2-7
cdr3_aa: CASSLGGALLYEQYF
cdr3_nt: TGTGCCAGCAGCCTAGGGGGCGCATTATTATACGAGCAGTACTTC

cdr3_length: 11
d_call: .
v_call: TRBV20-1
clone_size: .
j_call: TRBJ2-7
cdr3_aa: CSATSQREQYF
cdr3_nt: TGCAGTGCTACCAGTCAGCGCGAGCAGTACTTC

cdr3_length: 16
d_call: TRBD1
v_call: TRBV6-5
clone_size: .
j_call: TRBJ1-5
cdr3_aa: CASSLQGLGSNQPQHF
cdr3_nt: TGTGCCAGCAGTTTACAGGGGTTGGGAAGCAATCAGCCCCAGCATTTT

cdr3_length: 13
d_call: .
v_call: TRBV4-1
clone_size: .
j_call: TRBJ2-1
cdr3_aa: CASSQGHLFEQFF
cdr3_nt: TGCGCCAGCAGCCAAGGTCACTTATTTGAGCAGTTCTTC

cdr3_length: 14
d_call: .
v_call: TRBV4-1
clone_size: few
j_call: TRBJ2-1
cdr3_aa: CASSPDRSYNEQFF
cdr3_nt: TGCGCCAGCAGCCCAGATCGTTCCTACAATGAGCAGTTCTTC

cdr3_length: 14
d_call: TRBD1
v_call: TRBV18
clone_size: few
j_call: TRBJ2-5
cdr3_aa: CASSQGQGQETQYF
cdr3_nt: TGTGCCAGCTCACAGGGACAGGGCCAAGAGACCCAGTACTTC

cdr3_length: 13
d_call: .
v_call: TRBV9
clone_size: .
j_call: TRBJ2-3
cdr3_aa: CASSFSGTDTQYF
cdr3_nt: TGTGCCAGCAGCTTCTCCGGCACAGATACGCAGTATTTT

cdr3_length: 16
d_call: .
v_call: TRBV5-1
clone_size: .
j_call: TRBJ1-1
cdr3_aa: CASSFGGGGLDTEAFF
cdr3_nt: TGCGCCAGCAGCTTCGGAGGGGGGGGCTTGGACACTGAAGCTTTCTTT

cdr3_length: 13
d_call: .
v_call: TRBV6-1
clone_size: few
j_call: TRBJ1-1
cdr3_aa: CASSEPRNTEAFF
cdr3_nt: TGTGCCAGCAGTGAACCGAGGAACACTGAAGCTTTCTTT

cdr3_length: 13
d_call: .
v_call: TRBV28
clone_size: few
j_call: TRBJ1-2
cdr3_aa: CASSPGFDYGYTF
cdr3_nt: TGTGCCAGCAGTCCAGGGTTTGACTATGGCTACACCTTC

cdr3_length: 15
d_call: .
v_call: TRBV7-8
clone_size: .
j_call: TRBJ2-3
cdr3_aa: CASSIRLGDTDTQYF
cdr3_nt: TGTGCCAGCAGCATTCGTTTAGGGGACACAGATACGCAGTATTTT

cdr3_length: 13
d_call: TRBD1
v_call: TRBV29-1
clone_size: few
j_call: TRBJ1-2
cdr3_aa: CSVGGTGEGGYTF
cdr3_nt: TGCAGCGTTGGGGGGACAGGGGAAGGAGGCTACACCTTC

cdr3_length: 13
d_call: .
v_call: TRBV4-2
clone_size: .
j_call: TRBJ1-1
cdr3_aa: CASTEGGRTEAFF
cdr3_nt: TGTGCCAGCACCGAGGGGGGGAGAACTGAAGCTTTCTTT

cdr3_length: 15
d_call: TRBD2
v_call: TRBV5-4
clone_size: .
j_call: TRBJ2-3
cdr3_aa: CASSGRGGKRDTQYF
cdr3_nt: TGTGCCAGCAGCGGGCGGGGGGGGAAGAGAGATACGCAGTATTTT

cdr3_length: 15
d_call: .
v_call: TRBV9
clone_size: .
j_call: TRBJ2-2
cdr3_aa: CASSVAGHNTGELFF
cdr3_nt: TGTGCCAGCAGCGTAGCCGGACACAACACCGGGGAGCTGTTTTTT

cdr3_length: 12
d_call: .
v_call: TRBV27
clone_size: .
j_call: TRBJ1-1
cdr3_aa: CASSGIHTEAFF
cdr3_nt: TGTGCCAGCAGCGGGATTCACACTGAAGCTTTCTTT

cdr3_length: 15
d_call: .
v_call: TRBV5-1
clone_size: few
j_call: TRBJ2-3
cdr3_aa: CASSPVEGGTDTQYF
cdr3_nt: TGCGCCAGCAGCCCCGTGGAGGGAGGCACAGATACGCAGTATTTT

cdr3_length: 14
d_call: .
v_call: TRBV2
clone_size: few
j_call: TRBJ1-5
cdr3_aa: CASSGHDSNQPQHF
cdr3_nt: TGTGCCAGCAGTGGACATGATAGCAATCAGCCCCAGCATTTT